These 3 T cell receptor beta chains originate from one sample sequenced in a study of Ad26.COV2.S vaccination and SARS-CoV-2 variants. Specified treatment: around 19 received Ad26.COV2.S at low or high dose, single or two shots; several received placebo; per-sample allocation not given. Collection of samples fell on day 63 after the first vaccine or placebo injection. Only in-frame clones appear in the TCRdb table, and some are missing; sequencing was by immunoSEQ multiplex PCR. The table has about 400,000 clones, roughly 88% seen once. The material was peripheral blood, obtained in a trial of Ad26.COV2.S vaccine versus placebo. These receptors were collected from a person between 18 and 59 years old who received the Ad26.COV2.S COVID-19 vaccine or a placebo.

This chain connects TRBV24-1 to TRBJ2-6; D is perhaps TRBD1 or TRBD2 (5 bases each). V lost 9 bases and J lost 4, with 12 bases in between. Per germline, CDR1 KGHDR and CDR2 SFDVKD. This CDR3 region has 14 residues. The CDR3 region has the DNA TGTGCCACCGGGACCGGGGCCGGGGCCAACGTCCTGACTTTC. As protein: CATGTGAGANVLTF.

The genes are TRBV28 and TRBJ2-3; maybe TRBD1 (5 bases). V was cut by 6 bases and J by 2 bases, with 9 bases left in between. From germline, CDR1 is MDHEN and CDR2 SYDVKM. CDR3 length equals 13 residues. The CDR3 protein is CASRPGSTDTQYF. As DNA, the CDR3 is TGTGCCAGCAGGCCAGGGTCCACAGATACGCAGTATTTT.

The rearrangement links TRBV7-8 to TRBJ1-5; D remains unclear. The CDR3 consists of 15 residues. V lost 1 base to trimming and J lost 4 bases, with 11 bases between them. The germline CDR1 and CDR2 sequences are SGHVS and FQNEAQ. CDR3 sequence reads: CASSLVLMGNQPQHF. CDR3 nucleotides: TGTGCCAGCAGCTTAGTACTGATGGGGAATCAGCCCCAGCATTTT.